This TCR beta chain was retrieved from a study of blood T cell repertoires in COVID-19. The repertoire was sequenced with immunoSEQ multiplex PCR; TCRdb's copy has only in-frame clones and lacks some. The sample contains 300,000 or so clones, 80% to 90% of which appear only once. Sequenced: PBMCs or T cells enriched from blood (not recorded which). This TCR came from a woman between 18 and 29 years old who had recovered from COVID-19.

The CDR3 sequence: CASSPRDTGSSYEQYF. The CDR3 DNA reads TGTGCCAGCTCACCGAGGGACACGGGAAGCTCCTACGAGCAGTACTTC. V gene TRBV18 combines with J gene TRBJ2-7; D might be TRBD1 (6 bases). This CDR3 contains 16 residues. CDR1 and CDR2 (germline): KGHSH, LQKENI. V lost 3 bases and J 0 bases, leaving 15 bases between the germline ends.